The rows below give T cell receptor beta chains drawn from one sample of a study of blood T cells in healthy people across ages. TCRdb processed the 5' RACE reads anew with MiXCR; each CDR3 protein has one entry. The data show some 320,000 distinct CDR3 sequences, with around 30% seen just once and around 30% held by the top ten. The sequencing input was blood. The receptors come from a woman between 65 and 79 years old in good health. Each CDR3 is given with its conserved first and last residue. The D gene is left open where the match is weak. Clone size is stated in some rows and not others, as once, few, many or a class when expanded.

CDR3 length	V gene	D gene	clone size	J gene	CDR3 DNA	CDR3 protein
13	TRBV5-1	NA	NA	TRBJ1-1	TGCGCCAGCAGCTCTTCTGGGAACACTGAAGCTTTCTTT	CASSSSGNTEAFF
20	TRBV6-5	TRBD2	NA	TRBJ2-7	TGTGCCAGCAGTTATAGGACTGGGACTAGCGGGACCCCAAGCGCCTACGAGCAGTACTTC	CASSYRTGTSGTPSAYEQYF
15	TRBV7-2	NA	NA	TRBJ1-4	TGTGCCAGCAGCTCCGGGACGGCGAACCATGAAAAACTGTTTTTT	CASSSGTANHEKLFF
12	TRBV6-6	NA	NA	TRBJ2-7	TGTGCCAGCAACAACGGGCTCTACGAGCAGTACTTC	CASNNGLYEQYF
13	TRBV6-6	NA	few	TRBJ2-4	TGTGCCAGCAGTTACGCGGGTTTAGCCGCGTCGTACTTC	CASSYAGLAASYF
13	TRBV5-1	TRBD1	NA	TRBJ1-1	TGCGCCGGCAGCTTGGGGGACAGGGGAGAAGCTTTCTTT	CAGSLGDRGEAFF
12	TRBV29-1	TRBD2	few	TRBJ2-7	TGCAGCGTTAAGACTAGCGGTTACGAGCAGTACTTC	CSVKTSGYEQYF
10	TRBV21-1	NA	NA	TRBJ2-7	TGTCGAACGGTGAACTACGAGCAGTACTTC	CRTVNYEQYF
15	TRBV4-2	TRBD1	NA	TRBJ1-1	TGTGCCAGCAGCCAGGGACAGGGCGGAAGCACTGAAGCTTTCTTT	CASSQGQGGSTEAFF
14	TRBV20-1	NA	once	TRBJ1-6	TGCAGTGCTAGCCGGGACCTCCCACTCTCACCCCTCCACTTT	CSASRDLPLSPLHF
12	TRBV6-5	NA	few	TRBJ1-2	TGTGCCAGCAGCAGGTTCGGGGATGGCTACACCTTC	CASSRFGDGYTF
13	TRBV29-1	TRBD1	NA	TRBJ1-1	TGCAGCGCTGCGGGACAGTACGTGACTGAAGCTTTCTTT	CSAAGQYVTEAFF
11	TRBV28	NA	NA	TRBJ1-1	TGTGCCAGCAGTTCCCGCTCAGGAGCTTTCTTT	CASSSRSGAFF
16	TRBV7-9	NA	NA	TRBJ1-1	TGTGCCAGCAGCCCGGGACAAAGACTCATGAACACTGAAGCTTTCTTT	CASSPGQRLMNTEAFF
15	TRBV5-1	TRBD2	few	TRBJ2-1	TGCGCCAGCAGGGCTACGGGACTAGCGATTAATGAGCAGTTCTTC	CASRATGLAINEQFF
15	TRBV10-3	TRBD1	few	TRBJ2-7	TGTGCCATCGGTGAGGGGACAGCGATGACCTACGAGCAGTACTTC	CAIGEGTAMTYEQYF
14	TRBV7-9	TRBD2	NA	TRBJ2-5	TGTGCCAGCAGCGAACTAGCGGCGCAAGAGACCCAGTACTTC	CASSELAAQETQYF
15	TRBV12-3/TRBV12-4	NA	NA	TRBJ2-2	TGTGCCAGCATCGCGGGGGCAGGGGGTACCGGGGAGCTGTTTTTT	CASIAGAGGTGELFF
18	TRBV20-1	TRBD2	few	TRBJ2-4	TGCAGTGCTAGAGATGGGAGACTAGCGGTGGGAGCCAAAAACATTCAGTACTTC	CSARDGRLAVGAKNIQYF
16	TRBV20-1	TRBD1	NA	TRBJ1-6	TGCAGTGCCTCGTTAACAACAGGGGCGCTACGCTCACCCCTCCACTTT	CSASLTTGALRSPLHF
15	TRBV7-6	NA	NA	TRBJ1-4	TGTGCCAGCAGCTTAGCCTCACAACAGAATGAAAAACTGTTTTTT	CASSLASQQNEKLFF
15	TRBV3-1	NA	few	TRBJ2-5	TGTGCCAGCAGCCAAGATCTTCAGGGCCAAGAGACCCAGTACTTC	CASSQDLQGQETQYF
14	TRBV6-5	NA	NA	TRBJ1-2	TGTGCCAGCAGTTACTCGAGCTCAGGAGCAGGCTACACCTTC	CASSYSSSGAGYTF
15	TRBV5-1	TRBD1	NA	TRBJ1-2	TGCGCCAGCAGCTTCACAGGGGGGGCTGGCTATGGCTACACCTTC	CASSFTGGAGYGYTF
13	TRBV12-3/TRBV12-4	NA	few	TRBJ1-3	TGTGCCAGCAGCCTAGGTACACGAAACACCATATATTTT	CASSLGTRNTIYF
13	TRBV14	TRBD2	NA	TRBJ2-7	TGTGCCAGCAGCCAGAGGGACTATACGAGACAGTACTTC	CASSQRDYTRQYF
13	TRBV2	NA	NA	TRBJ2-3	TGTGCCAGCAGGGGGTGGACGGAATGGACGCAGTATTTT	CASRGWTEWTQYF
12	TRBV20-1	NA	few	TRBJ1-1	TGCAGGTCGGGAACCATGAACACTGAAGCTTTCTTT	CRSGTMNTEAFF
15	TRBV9	TRBD1	NA	TRBJ2-2	TGTGCCAGCAGCGCCCGGGACAGGGAACCCGGGGAGCTGTTTTTT	CASSARDREPGELFF
15	TRBV28	TRBD2	NA	TRBJ2-7	TGTGCCAGCAGTCCGCCGGGACTAGCGGGAGTCGAGCAGTACTTC	CASSPPGLAGVEQYF
12	TRBV29-1	NA	NA	TRBJ2-7	TGCAGCGTTGATTGGCAGGGTGGCGAGCAGTACTTC	CSVDWQGGEQYF
15	TRBV20-1	TRBD1	few	TRBJ1-5	TGCAGTGTCTTACAGGGGAAAGGGGGCAATCAGCCCCAGCATTTT	CSVLQGKGGNQPQHF
14	TRBV24-1	NA	few	TRBJ2-7	TGTGCCACCAGTGTTGGGGGAGATACGCGCGAGCAGTACTTC	CATSVGGDTREQYF
13	TRBV7-3	NA	NA	TRBJ1-1	TGTGCCAGCAGCCCCACGTCTAACACTGAAGCTTTCTTT	CASSPTSNTEAFF
13	TRBV20-1	NA	NA	TRBJ1-1	TGCAGTGCTAGAGATCGGCAGGGTCTTGGCGCTTTCTTT	CSARDRQGLGAFF
14	TRBV12-3/TRBV12-4	NA	many	TRBJ2-5	TGTGCCAGCAGCACCGACCCGACCCAGGTGACCCAGTACTTC	CASSTDPTQVTQYF
15	TRBV15	TRBD2	few	TRBJ2-7	TGTGCCACCAGCAGAGGTAGCGGGGTCAGCTACGAGCAGTACTTC	CATSRGSGVSYEQYF
15	TRBV4-2	NA	few	TRBJ1-2	TGTGCCAGCAGCCAAACCTGGGACGGGCGCTATGGCTACACCTTC	CASSQTWDGRYGYTF
18	TRBV5-1	NA	NA	TRBJ2-1	TGCGCCAGCAGCTCGGCAATACAGGGTAGGTTTTTTTCCGATGAGCAGTTCTTC	CASSSAIQGRFFSDEQFF
14	TRBV2	NA	few	TRBJ2-5	TGTGCCAGCAGTGAAAAGCGGCATGGGGGGACCCAGTACTTC	CASSEKRHGGTQYF
15	TRBV3-1	NA	NA	TRBJ2-7	TGTGCCAGCAGCCAAGCTGGGGTTGGGTCCTACGAGCAGTACTTC	CASSQAGVGSYEQYF
13	TRBV20-1	TRBD1	NA	TRBJ1-2	TGCAGTGCTCAGAAGGGGGCGGACTATGGCTACACCTTC	CSAQKGADYGYTF
14	TRBV5-5	NA	NA	TRBJ2-1	TGTGCCAGCAGCCTGTATCAGTGGTCCAATGAGCAGTTCTTC	CASSLYQWSNEQFF
15	TRBV20-1	TRBD2	many	TRBJ2-3	TGCAGTGCCCCGCCGGGACTAGATTTCACAGATACGCAGTATTTT	CSAPPGLDFTDTQYF
13	TRBV3-1	NA	NA	TRBJ1-2	TGTGCCAGCAGCCTCGACAGCTGGTATGGCTACACCTTC	CASSLDSWYGYTF
14	TRBV20-1	TRBD1	few	TRBJ2-1	TGCAGTGCTAGAGCGACCGGGACAGGGAATGAGCAGTTCTTC	CSARATGTGNEQFF
13	TRBV10-1	NA	NA	TRBJ2-7	TGCGCCAGCAGTGGGTCCACTCGTTACGAGCAGTACTTC	CASSGSTRYEQYF
14	TRBV9	NA	NA	TRBJ2-2	TGTGCCAGCAGCGTAGGCCCGGGGGCCGGGGAGCTGTTTTTT	CASSVGPGAGELFF
20	TRBV18	TRBD2	few	TRBJ2-1	TGTGCCAGCTCGTCATCCGGGACTAGCGGTTTCCTAAGCTCCTACAATGAGCAGTTCTTC	CASSSSGTSGFLSSYNEQFF
16	TRBV12-3/TRBV12-4	NA	NA	TRBJ1-6	TGTGCCAGCAGTTTAGCGGGGGCAGTTCCCAATTCACCCCTCCACTTT	CASSLAGAVPNSPLHF
11	TRBV20-1	NA	few	TRBJ2-1	TGCAGTGCTACAACAGTCAATGAGCAGTTCTTC	CSATTVNEQFF
16	TRBV9	NA	few	TRBJ2-7	TGTGCCAGCAGCCCCCTTTCGCGGGCTAGTACCTACGAGCAGTACTTC	CASSPLSRASTYEQYF
17	TRBV15	NA	NA	TRBJ2-5	TGTGCCACCAGCAGAGATAGGGGGACGAAAGGTAAAGAGACCCAGTACTTC	CATSRDRGTKGKETQYF
15	TRBV20-1	TRBD2	NA	TRBJ2-3	TGCAGTGCTAGAGTGGGCTCGGGACTAATGGGTACGCAGTATTTT	CSARVGSGLMGTQYF
12	TRBV29-1	TRBD2	NA	TRBJ2-3	TGCAGCGGGACTAGAAACACAGATACGCAGTATTTT	CSGTRNTDTQYF